Listed here are 24 T cell receptor beta chains from one sample, sequenced in a study of a mutant IDH1 vaccine in newly diagnosed glioma. This table comes from immunoSEQ multiplex PCR, and its TCRdb copy is limited to in-frame clones, with some not included. The table lists approximately 70,000 clones, 80% to 90% of them singletons. Stated time point: baseline, week 1 (first vaccination visit). Treatment: pre-vaccination baseline after standard-of-care therapy. Sample: PBMCs, taken from a glioma patient treated with radiotherapy, temozolomide or both. The origin of the receptors is a man aged 30-40 years with glioma.

The gene calls are TRBV28 and TRBJ1-2; maybe TRBD1 (5 bases). The CDR3 covers 16 residues. Trimming removed 3 bases from V and 2 bases from J, with 16 bases in between. In germline, CDR1 is MDHEN, CDR2 SYDVKM. The CDR3 nucleotides read TGTGCCAGCAGTTTCCAGGGACTTGCTTCCAACTATGGCTACACCTTC. Its translation: CASSFQGLASNYGYTF.

This clone was seen at least ten times. The chain combines TRBV6-4 with TRBJ2-1; 7 bases fit TRBD2. CDR1 is MRHNA, CDR2 SNTAGT, per germline. The V and J ends lost 0 bases and 5 bases, in that order; junction bases with no gene match: 7. The CDR3 covers 16 residues. The CDR3 is CASSDSGGSGHNEQFF. In DNA, the CDR3 is TGTGCCAGCAGTGACTCCGGGGGTAGCGGGCACAATGAGCAGTTCTTC.

CDR3 nucleotide sequence: TGCGCCAGCAGCACCGGGACTAGCGAAAGCACAGATACGCAGTATTTT. Protein: CASSTGTSESTDTQYF. The chain couples TRBV5-1 to TRBJ2-3; TRBD2 aligns across 10 bases. Per germline, CDR1 SGHRS and CDR2 YFSETQ. V gave up 4 bases and J gave up 0 bases; unmatched junction bases: 5. This CDR3 spans 16 amino acids.

The chain joins TRBV6-5 to TRBJ2-5; tentative D call: TRBD2 (6 bases). The CDR3 is 13 amino acids. Germline assignment: CDR1 MNHEY and CDR2 SVGAGI. V lost 8 bases to trimming and J lost 4 bases, with 14 bases between them. The CDR3 nucleotides read TGTGCCAGCTCACGGGGGTTGGGAGAGACCCAGTACTTC. This sequence encodes CASSRGLGETQYF.

V is TRBV7-2 and J is TRBJ1-2, with no clear D. The V gene lost 0 bases and the J gene lost 1 base, with 12 bases spanning the gap. The CDR3 is 16 amino acids. The V gene's germline CDR1 is SGHTA and CDR2 FQGNSA. CDR3 sequence reads: CASSLALNALNYGYTF. DNA for the CDR3: TGTGCCAGCAGCTTAGCGTTAAATGCTCTTAACTATGGCTACACCTTC. Complete variable domain (other parts from reference TRBV7-2 and TRBJ1-2): GAGVSQSPSNKVTEKGKDVELRCDPISGHTALYWYRQSLGQGLEFLIYFQGNSAPDKSGLPSDRFSAERTGGSVSTLTIQRTQQEDSAVYLCASSLALNALNYGYTFGSGTRLTVV.

The gene calls are TRBV5-5 and TRBJ2-3; D uncertain. Germline CDR1 and CDR2: SGHKS and YYEKEE (reference sequence). The CDR3 runs to 12 residues. The ends were cut back, 4 bases at V and 2 bases at J, with 5 bases in the middle. The CDR3 spells CASSGPTDTQYF. The CDR3 DNA sequence: TGTGCCAGCAGCGGGCCCACAGATACGCAGTATTTT.

The chain couples TRBV27 to TRBJ1-5, with TRBD1 matching over 7 bases. The junction had 9 bases not matched to a gene; V was cut back by 6 bases and J by 7 bases. Per germline, CDR1 MNHEY and CDR2 SMNVEV (reference sequence). The CDR3 covers 14 residues. This chain's CDR3 is CASSVDRRYQPQHF. As DNA, the CDR3 is TGTGCCAGCAGCGTGGACAGGCGATACCAGCCCCAGCATTTT.

The chain recombines TRBV6-6 with TRBJ1-3; no definite D call. The V gene's germline CDR1 is MNHNY and CDR2 SVGAGI (reference sequence). There are 15 residues in the CDR3. Trimming shortened V by 2 bases and J by 5 bases, and 13 bases separated the two germline ends. CDR3 sequence (DNA): TGTGCCAGCAGTTACGGACGCCAAACTCGAAACACCATATATTTT. The encoded protein is CASSYGRQTRNTIYF.

The chain is built from TRBV15 and TRBJ1-2, with D perhaps matching TRBD1 (5 bases). The CDR3 runs to 15 residues. The V gene lost 3 bases and the J gene lost 1 base, with 12 bases spanning the gap. The germline gives CDR1 LNHNV, CDR2 YYDKDF (reference sequence). CDR3 loop: CATSRPGASNYGYTF. In nucleotides, the CDR3 is TGTGCCACCAGCAGGCCCGGGGCTAGTAACTATGGCTACACCTTC.

The chain uses TRBV6-1 and TRBJ2-7; 10 nucleotides agree with TRBD1. With 6 bases clipped from V and 2 bases from J, the junction kept 7 bases outside the gene matches. Germline V gives CDR1 MNHNS, CDR2 SASEGT. CDR3 size: 15 residues. CDR3 coding DNA: TGTGCCAGCAGACTCCGGGACAGGGGAACCTACGAGCAGTACTTC. Translating gives CASRLRDRGTYEQYF.

V gene TRBV30 combines with J gene TRBJ2-7; the D gene is possibly TRBD2 (5 bases). Germline CDR1 and CDR2: GTSNPN and SVGIG (reference sequence). This CDR3 is built from 12 residues. V dropped 0 bases and J dropped 9 bases, with 12 bases sitting between them. The CDR3 DNA reads as TGTGCCTGGAGTGTACGAGGGTTGGCGCAGTACTTC. It codes for CAWSVRGLAQYF.

The V gene is TRBV5-4, the J gene TRBJ1-4, with a tentative D call TRBD1 (5 bases). V lost 0 bases and J 7 bases, leaving 13 bases between the germline ends. Germline V gives CDR1 SGHNT, CDR2 YYREEE (reference sequence). The CDR3 contains 15 residues. CDR3 in amino acids: CASSLGGEGGEKLFF. The CDR3 DNA reads TGTGCCAGCAGCTTGGGAGGGGAAGGCGGTGAAAAACTGTTTTTT.

The V and J genes are TRBV5-5 and TRBJ2-5, with D perhaps matching TRBD2 (6 bases). The germline CDR1 and CDR2 sequences are SGHKS and YYEKEE (reference sequence). CDR3 length: 12 amino acids. Between the trimmed V and J ends, which lost 0 bases and 7 bases, there was a span of 7 bases. The CDR3 DNA follows: TGTGCCAGCAGCTTGGCCGGGGGGACCCAGTACTTC. It translates to CASSLAGGTQYF.

The chain couples TRBV15 to TRBJ2-2; 8 bases align to TRBD1. The J segment lost 6 bases and the V segment lost 1 base, leaving 4 bases of the junction unmatched. The CDR3 has 15 residues. Germline V gene sequence: CDR1 LNHNV, CDR2 YYDKDF (reference sequence). For the CDR3, the DNA is TGTGCCACCAGCAGAGGACAGGGGATCGCCGGGGAGCTGTTTTTT. It yields the protein CATSRGQGIAGELFF.

V gene TRBV19 combines with J gene TRBJ2-1; 16 positions agree with TRBD2. J gave up 5 bases and V 10 bases, and 8 bases lay outside the gene matches. The CDR3 sequence is 16 residues long. CDR1 LNHDA and CDR2 SQIVND come from the germline V gene (reference sequence). The CDR3 DNA follows: TGTGCCACCGGGACTAGCGGGGGGGCCGGGGACAATGAGCAGTTCTTC. Translated: CATGTSGGAGDNEQFF.

The chain employs TRBV7-6 and TRBJ1-1; D might be TRBD1 (6 bases). This CDR3 is built from 18 residues. Looked up from germline, CDR1 is SGHVS and CDR2 is FNYEAQ. Trimming pared 1 base from V and 1 base from J, leaving 19 bases between. CDR3 bases: TGTGCCAGCAGCTTAGTTCTAGGGGGGGAACGAGGGAACACTGAAGCTTTCTTT. As protein: CASSLVLGGERGNTEAFF.

This clone was counted once. The V gene is TRBV5-1, the J gene TRBJ2-5, with 10 bases matching TRBD2. Per the germline V gene, CDR1 is SGHRS and CDR2 is YFSETQ. The CDR3 spans 15 residues. J gave up 5 bases and V 7 bases, and 11 bases lay outside the gene matches. In DNA, the CDR3 is TGCGCCAGCGGAAGGGTAGCGGGGGGCCTGGAGACCCAGTACTTC. Its translation is CASGRVAGGLETQYF.

This chain's CDR3 is CASSVRAKEGDTQYF. As DNA, the CDR3 is TGTGCCAGTAGCGTCAGGGCCAAGGAAGGAGATACGCAGTATTTT. The chain combines TRBV19 with TRBJ2-3; perhaps TRBD1 as D (5 bases). The CDR3 contains 15 residues. The V and J ends lost 6 bases and 5 bases respectively, with 18 bases between them. The germline CDR1 and CDR2 sequences are LNHDA and SQIVND (reference sequence).

The chain couples TRBV19 to TRBJ1-2, with D possibly TRBD1 on 5 matching bases. V lost 4 bases and J 7 bases, leaving 16 bases between the germline ends. The CDR3 totals 14 residues. Germline V gene data show CDR1 as LNHDA and CDR2 as SQIVND (reference sequence). The CDR3 is CASSTTNRGSGYTF. The CDR3 nucleotides read TGTGCCAGTAGTACCACCAATCGGGGCAGTGGCTACACCTTC. The entire variable domain, with the rest obtained from reference TRBV19 and TRBJ1-2, is as follows: DGGITQSPKYLFRKEGQNVTLSCEQNLNHDAMYWYRQDPGQGLRLIYYSQIVNDFQKGDIAEGYSVSREKKESFPLTVTSAQKNPTAFYLCASSTTNRGSGYTFGSGTRLTVV.

This clone was seen only once. This chain links TRBV4-2 with TRBJ1-3; 9 bases agree with TRBD1. The CDR3 spans 16 residues. From germline, CDR1 is LGHNA and CDR2 YNFKEQ. Trimming removed 0 bases from V and 11 bases from J; junction bases left unmatched: 11. The CDR3 DNA is TGTGCCAGCAGCCAAGAGATACTCGGACAGGGGTCCCCCATATATTTT. This codes for CASSQEILGQGSPIYF.

This chain links TRBV7-6 with TRBJ2-5; maybe TRBD1 (6 bases). Matching the DNA end better, TRBJ2-7 makes the J call doubtful. Germline values: CDR1 SGHVS, CDR2 FNYEAQ. The CDR3 length is 14 residues. CDR3 nucleotide sequence: TGTGCCAGCAGCCCAAGCCGGGACAACTACGAGCAGTACTTC. This translates into CASSPSRDNYEQYF.

This clone was recorded a few times. J is TRBJ2-1 and V is TRBV5-4; 11 bases line up with TRBD2. The CDR3 consists of 17 residues. The trim removed 4 bases at V and 9 bases at J, leaving 15 bases unmatched. The germline V gene has CDR1 SGHNT and CDR2 YYREEE (reference sequence). In nucleotides, the CDR3 is TGTGCCAGCAGCCAGGAAGTAGCGGGGGGGCCTAGGGGTGAGCAGTTCTTC. Amino acids: CASSQEVAGGPRGEQFF.

This chain connects TRBV18 to TRBJ2-7, with TRBD2 matching over 10 bases. CDR3 size: 17 residues. V lost 4 bases, J lost 1 base, and 10 bases stayed unmatched. Germline V CDR1 and CDR2: KGHSH, LQKENI. In DNA, the CDR3 is TGTGCCAGCTCACTCTCAATGGTAGCGGGGGGTTCCTACGAGCAGTACTTC. This codes for CASSLSMVAGGSYEQYF.

The V call is TRBV10-3, the J call TRBJ1-1, with 8 bases matching TRBD1. The V and J ends lost 3 bases and 1 base, in that order; junction bases with no gene match: 4. This CDR3 spans 15 amino acids. Germline-derived CDR1 and CDR2 are ENHRY and SYGVKD. The CDR3 bases are TGTGCCATCAGTGATCCCGGGACAGGGAACACTGAAGCTTTCTTT. Translating gives CAISDPGTGNTEAFF.